This TCR beta chain was found in a study of Graves' ophthalmopathy and Graves' hyperthyroidism. From germline, CDR1 is SGHVS and CDR2 FQNEAQ. CDR3 size: 15 residues. V was clipped by 3 bases and J by 2 bases, with 11 bases between them. Transcripts of RNA were the source for amplifying TCR beta CDR3 regions. Second-round multiplex PCR followed a first-round RT-PCR using HTBI primers. TCRdb itself ran the multiplex PCR reads through MiXCR, one entry per CDR3 protein. The sample holds a few hundred thousand distinct CDR3 sequences, approximately 15% seen once. This clonotype was counted between two and nine times.

This receptor was taken from a woman younger than 30 with stable Graves' hyperthyroidism. The sample was peripheral blood. The chain recombines TRBV7-8 with TRBJ1-3; no firm D call. CDR3 nucleotides: TGTGCCAGCAGCTTCGAGGACTTCCCTGGAAACACCATATATTTT. Its protein product is CASSFEDFPGNTIYF.